This T cell receptor beta chain is from a study of T cell repertoires in cytomegalovirus infection. Turning to this clonotype: Its antigen is undetermined.

The CDR3 is made up of 18 amino acids. Trimming took 3 bases from V and 0 from J; bases not matched to a gene: 12. Looked up from germline, CDR1 is LGHNT and CDR2 is FRNRAP. TCRdb reprocessed the reads via MiXCR and lists one record per CDR3 protein. The sample comprises about a million distinct CDR3 sequences, around 30% of which are singletons, and about an eighth rests with the top ten. Findings and caveats of the study: There were HLA-C-restricted CMV-specific TCR beta clonotypes dominating the ex vivo response. Cumulative public TCR beta family frequency identified carriers of CMV plus the relevant HLA.

Sample: cultured CD8+ T cells from PBMCs, taken from culture after CMV antigen stimulation. The gene calls are TRBV12-5 and TRBJ2-3; 7 bases align to TRBD1. This TCR came from a human donor in good health (CMV status not recorded). Some clones in this sample may be carry-over from other donors' samples. The chain's CDR3 is CASGFYFQGRGSTDTQYF. Here the CDR3 DNA reads TGTGCTAGTGGTTTTTATTTTCAGGGCAGGGGGAGCACAGATACGCAGTATTTT.